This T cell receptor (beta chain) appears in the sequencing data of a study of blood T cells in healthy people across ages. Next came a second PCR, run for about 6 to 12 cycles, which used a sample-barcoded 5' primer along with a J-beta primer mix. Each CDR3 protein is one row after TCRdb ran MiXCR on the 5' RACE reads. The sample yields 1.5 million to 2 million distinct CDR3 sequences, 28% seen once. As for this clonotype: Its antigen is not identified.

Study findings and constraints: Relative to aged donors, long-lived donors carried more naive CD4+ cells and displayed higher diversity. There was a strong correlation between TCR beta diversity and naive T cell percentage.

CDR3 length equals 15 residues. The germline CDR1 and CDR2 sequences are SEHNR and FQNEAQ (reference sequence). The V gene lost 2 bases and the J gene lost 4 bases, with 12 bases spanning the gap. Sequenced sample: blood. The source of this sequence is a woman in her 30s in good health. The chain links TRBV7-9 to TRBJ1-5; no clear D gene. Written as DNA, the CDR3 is TGTGCCAGCAGCTTATTCGGGTCGGTAAATCAGCCCCAGCATTTT. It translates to CASSLFGSVNQPQHF.